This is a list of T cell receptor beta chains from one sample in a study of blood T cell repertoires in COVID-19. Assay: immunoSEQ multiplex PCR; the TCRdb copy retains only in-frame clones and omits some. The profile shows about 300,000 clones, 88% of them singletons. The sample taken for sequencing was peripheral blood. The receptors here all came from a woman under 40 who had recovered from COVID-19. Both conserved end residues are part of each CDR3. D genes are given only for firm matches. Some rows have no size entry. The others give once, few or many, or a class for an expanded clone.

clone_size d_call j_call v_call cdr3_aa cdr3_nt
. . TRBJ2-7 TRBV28 CASSPSSEYEQYF TGTGCCAGCAGTCCTTCTTCTGAGTACGAGCAGTACTTC
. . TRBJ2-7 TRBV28 CASSLVSSYEQYF TGTGCCAGCAGTTTAGTCTCCTCCTACGAGCAGTACTTC
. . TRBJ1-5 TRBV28 CASSFLSAGDSNQPQHF TGTGCCAGCAGTTTTCTATCGGCAGGGGATAGCAATCAGCCCCAGCATTTT
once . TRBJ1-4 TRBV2 CASSTQRRATNEKLFF TGTGCCAGCAGCACCCAGAGGAGGGCAACTAATGAAAAACTGTTTTTT
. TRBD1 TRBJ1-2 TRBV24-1 CATSDQGQAWGYTF TGTGCCACCAGTGACCAAGGACAGGCCTGGGGCTACACCTTC
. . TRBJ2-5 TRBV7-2 CASSLRFRDVETQYF TGTGCCAGCAGCTTAAGGTTCAGGGATGTGGAGACCCAGTACTTC
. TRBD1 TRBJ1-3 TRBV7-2 CASSLQGGGDTIYF TGTGCCAGCAGCTTACAAGGGGGCGGGGACACCATATATTTT
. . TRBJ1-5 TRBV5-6 CASSLAGNQPQHF TGTGCCAGCAGCTTGGCAGGTAATCAGCCCCAGCATTTT
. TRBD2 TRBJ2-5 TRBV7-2 CASSSLAGGWSETQYF TGTGCCAGCAGCTCACTAGCGGGGGGCTGGTCCGAGACCCAGTACTTC
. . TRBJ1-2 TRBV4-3 CASSQAGGGYGYTF TGCGCCAGCAGCCAAGCGGGGGGAGGCTATGGCTACACCTTC
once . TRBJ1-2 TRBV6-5 CASSATTWSYGYTF TGTGCCAGCAGCGCCACCACTTGGTCCTATGGCTACACCTTC
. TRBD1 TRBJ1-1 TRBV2 CASGGQLMNTEAFF TGTGCGTCCGGGGGACAGCTCATGAACACTGAAGCTTTCTTT
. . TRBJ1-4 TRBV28 CASSRGWNEKLFF TGTGCCAGCAGTAGAGGGTGGAATGAAAAACTGTTTTTT
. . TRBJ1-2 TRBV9 CASSVDRWGGARGYTF TGTGCCAGCAGCGTAGATAGGTGGGGAGGGGCACGGGGCTACACCTTC
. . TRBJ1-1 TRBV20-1 CSASPARNTEAFF TGCAGTGCTAGTCCAGCGCGGAACACTGAAGCTTTCTTT
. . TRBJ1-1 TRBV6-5 CASRTGNTEAFF TGTGCCAGCAGGACGGGAAACACTGAAGCTTTCTTT
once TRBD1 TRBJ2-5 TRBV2 CASSVGTGGETQYF TGTGCCAGCAGTGTTGGGACAGGAGGAGAGACCCAGTACTTC
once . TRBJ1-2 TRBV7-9 CASSALRDYTF TGTGCCAGCAGCGCTCTGAGGGATTACACCTTC
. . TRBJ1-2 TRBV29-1 CSVARTNYGYTF TGCAGCGTTGCTAGGACTAACTATGGCTACACCTTC
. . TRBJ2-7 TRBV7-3 CASSLQAGGYEQYF TGTGCCAGCAGCTTACAGGCAGGAGGCTACGAGCAGTACTTC
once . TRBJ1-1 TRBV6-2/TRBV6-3 CASSYFGETEAFF TGTGCCAGCAGTTACTTTGGGGAGACTGAAGCTTTCTTT
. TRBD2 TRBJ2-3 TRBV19 CASSARTSGGTDTQYF TGTGCCAGTAGTGCCCGGACTAGCGGGGGGACAGATACGCAGTATTTT
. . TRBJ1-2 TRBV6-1 CASSEAPDGYTF TGTGCCAGCAGTGAAGCGCCGGATGGCTACACCTTC
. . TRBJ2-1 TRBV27 CASSLKVSSYNEQFF TGTGCCAGCAGTTTAAAAGTCAGCTCCTACAATGAGCAGTTCTTC
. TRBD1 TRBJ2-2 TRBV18 CASSPPGQPNTGELFF TGTGCCAGCTCACCTCCGGGACAGCCCAACACCGGGGAGCTGTTTTTT
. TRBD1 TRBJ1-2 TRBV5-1 CASSARDSGLEGYTF TGCGCCAGCAGCGCCCGGGACAGTGGGCTGGAAGGCTACACCTTC
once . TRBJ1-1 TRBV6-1 CASSEDRIMNTEAFF TGTGCCAGCAGTGAGGACAGAATTATGAACACTGAAGCTTTCTTT
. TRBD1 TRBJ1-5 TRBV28 CASSTPTGDSNQPQHF TGTGCCAGCAGTACTCCGACAGGGGATAGCAATCAGCCCCAGCATTTT
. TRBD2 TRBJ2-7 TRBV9 CASSVDSGGAGVQYF TGTGCCAGCAGCGTAGATAGCGGGGGGGCCGGCGTGCAGTACTTC
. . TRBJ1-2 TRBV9 CASNPGGGGYTF TGTGCCAGCAACCCGGGGGGTGGTGGCTACACCTTC
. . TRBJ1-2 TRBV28 CASGGAGYYGYTF TGTGCCAGCGGAGGGGCCGGATATTATGGCTACACCTTC